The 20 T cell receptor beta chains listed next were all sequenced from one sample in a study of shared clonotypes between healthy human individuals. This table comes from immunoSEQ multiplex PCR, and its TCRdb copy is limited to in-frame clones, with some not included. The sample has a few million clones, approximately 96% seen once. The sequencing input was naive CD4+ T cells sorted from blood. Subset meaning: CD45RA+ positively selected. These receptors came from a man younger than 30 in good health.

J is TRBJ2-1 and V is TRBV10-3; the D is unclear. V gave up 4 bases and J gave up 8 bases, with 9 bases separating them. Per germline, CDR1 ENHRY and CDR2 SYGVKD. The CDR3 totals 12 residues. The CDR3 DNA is TGTGCCATCAGTGCGGGTGTCGATGAGCAGTTCTTC. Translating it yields CAISAGVDEQFF.

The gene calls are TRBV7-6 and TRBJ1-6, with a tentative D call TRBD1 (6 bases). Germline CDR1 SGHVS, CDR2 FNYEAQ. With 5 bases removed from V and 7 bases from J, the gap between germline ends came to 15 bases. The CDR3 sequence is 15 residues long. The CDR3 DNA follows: TGTGCCAGCAGCCCAGGGACAAAGCCGAATTCACCCCTCCACTTT. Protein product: CASSPGTKPNSPLHF.

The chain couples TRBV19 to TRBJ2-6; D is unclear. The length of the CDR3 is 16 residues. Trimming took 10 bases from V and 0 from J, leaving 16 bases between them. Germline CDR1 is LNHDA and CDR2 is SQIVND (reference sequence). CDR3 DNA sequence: TGTGCCACCATGGGTCTGTTAAACTCTGGGGCCAACGTCCTGACTTTC. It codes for CATMGLLNSGANVLTF.

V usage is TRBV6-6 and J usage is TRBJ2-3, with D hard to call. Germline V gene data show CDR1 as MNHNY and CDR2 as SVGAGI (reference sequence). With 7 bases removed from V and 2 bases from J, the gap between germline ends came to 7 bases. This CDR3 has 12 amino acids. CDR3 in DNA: TGTGCCAGCACCCACTCCACAGATACGCAGTATTTT. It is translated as CASTHSTDTQYF.

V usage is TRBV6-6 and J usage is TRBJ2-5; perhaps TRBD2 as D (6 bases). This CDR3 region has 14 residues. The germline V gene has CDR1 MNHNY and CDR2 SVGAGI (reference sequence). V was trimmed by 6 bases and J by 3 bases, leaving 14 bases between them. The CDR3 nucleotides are TGTGCCAGCAGCCCGCGGGACGGAAAAGAGACCCAGTACTTC. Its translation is CASSPRDGKETQYF.

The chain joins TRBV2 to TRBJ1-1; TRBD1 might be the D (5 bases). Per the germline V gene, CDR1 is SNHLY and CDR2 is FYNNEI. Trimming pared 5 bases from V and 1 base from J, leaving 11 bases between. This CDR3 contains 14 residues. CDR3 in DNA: TGTGCCAGCAGTCCGGGACCGAGGAACACTGAAGCTTTCTTT. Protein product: CASSPGPRNTEAFF.

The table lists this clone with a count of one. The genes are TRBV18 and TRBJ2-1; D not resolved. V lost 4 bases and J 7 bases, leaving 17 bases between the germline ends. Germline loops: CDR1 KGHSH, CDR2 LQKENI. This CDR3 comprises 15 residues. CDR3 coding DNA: TGTGCCAGCTCACTCGTAGTTATATCCGTGAATGAGCAGTTCTTC. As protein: CASSLVVISVNEQFF.

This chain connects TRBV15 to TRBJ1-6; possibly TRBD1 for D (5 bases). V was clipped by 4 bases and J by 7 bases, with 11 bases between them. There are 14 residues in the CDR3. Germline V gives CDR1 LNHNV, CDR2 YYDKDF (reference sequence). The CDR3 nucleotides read TGTGCCACCAGCATAGGCGGGGGGAATTCACCCCTCCACTTT. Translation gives CATSIGGGNSPLHF.

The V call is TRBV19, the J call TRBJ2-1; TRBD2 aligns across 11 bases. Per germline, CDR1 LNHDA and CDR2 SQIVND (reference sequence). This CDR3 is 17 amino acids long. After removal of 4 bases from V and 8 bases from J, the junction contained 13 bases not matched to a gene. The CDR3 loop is CASSKVLAGAVGDEQFF. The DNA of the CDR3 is TGTGCCAGTAGTAAGGTACTAGCGGGAGCCGTCGGCGATGAGCAGTTCTTC.

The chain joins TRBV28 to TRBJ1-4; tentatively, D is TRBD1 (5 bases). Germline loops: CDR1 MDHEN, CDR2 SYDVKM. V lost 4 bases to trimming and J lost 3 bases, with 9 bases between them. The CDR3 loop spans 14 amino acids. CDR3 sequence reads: CASSWAGPNEKLFF. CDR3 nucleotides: TGTGCCAGCAGTTGGGCGGGACCTAATGAAAAACTGTTTTTT. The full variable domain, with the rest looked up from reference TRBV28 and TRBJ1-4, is DVKVTQSSRYLVKRTGEKVFLECVQDMDHENMFWYRQDPGLGLRLIYFSYDVKMKEKGDIPEGYSVSREKKERFSLILESASTNQTSMYLCASSWAGPNEKLFFGSGTQLSVL.

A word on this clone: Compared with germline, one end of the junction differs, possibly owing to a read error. CDR3 coding DNA: TGTGCTAGCAGCTTAGGGGAAAGTTTATGGGGCCTTAATGAAAAACTGTTTTTT. This encodes CASSLGESLWGLNEKLFF. The chain employs TRBV7-7 and TRBJ1-4, with D tentatively TRBD1 (5 bases). This CDR3 has 18 residues. Germline V gene data show CDR1 as SSHAT and CDR2 as FNYEAQ (reference sequence).

Here the CDR3 DNA reads TGTGCCAGCAGTGTACAGGGGGCGAGTCAGCCCCAGCATTTT. Translated, it gives CASSVQGASQPQHF. This chain links TRBV28 with TRBJ1-5, with TRBD1 matching 9 bases. Germline CDR1 reads MDHEN; CDR2 reads SYDVKM. CDR3 length: 14 residues. The ends lost 5 bases at V and 6 bases at J; junction bases unmatched: 5.

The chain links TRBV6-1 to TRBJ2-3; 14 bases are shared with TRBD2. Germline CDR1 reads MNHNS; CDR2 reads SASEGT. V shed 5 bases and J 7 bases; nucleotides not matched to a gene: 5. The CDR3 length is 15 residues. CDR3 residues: CASSSTSGGANTQYF. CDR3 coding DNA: TGTGCCAGCAGTTCGACTAGCGGGGGGGCAAATACGCAGTATTTT.

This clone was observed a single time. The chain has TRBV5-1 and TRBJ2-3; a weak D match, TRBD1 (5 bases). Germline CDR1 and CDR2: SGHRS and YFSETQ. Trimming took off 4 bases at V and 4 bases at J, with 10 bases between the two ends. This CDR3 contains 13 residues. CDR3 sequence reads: CASSTLGADTQYF. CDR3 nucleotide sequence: TGCGCCAGCAGCACCCTAGGGGCAGATACGCAGTATTTT.

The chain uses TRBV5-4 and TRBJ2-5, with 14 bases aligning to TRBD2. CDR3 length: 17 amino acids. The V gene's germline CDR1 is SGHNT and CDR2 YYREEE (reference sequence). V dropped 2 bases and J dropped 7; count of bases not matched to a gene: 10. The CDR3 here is CASSFPGTSGGIGTQYF. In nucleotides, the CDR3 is TGTGCCAGCAGCTTCCCCGGGACTAGCGGGGGAATCGGGACCCAGTACTTC.

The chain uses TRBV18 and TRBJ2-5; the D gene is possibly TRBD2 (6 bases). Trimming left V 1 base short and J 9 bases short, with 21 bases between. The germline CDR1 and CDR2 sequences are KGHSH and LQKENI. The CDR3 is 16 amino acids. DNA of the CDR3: TGTGCCAGCTCACCACGTGGCGGTCTAGGGGCGGGGTCCCAGTACTTC. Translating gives CASSPRGGLGAGSQYF.

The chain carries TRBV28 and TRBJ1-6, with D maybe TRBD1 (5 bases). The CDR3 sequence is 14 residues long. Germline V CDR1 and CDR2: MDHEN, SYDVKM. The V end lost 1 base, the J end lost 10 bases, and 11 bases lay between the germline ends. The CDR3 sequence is CASSLSGRNSPLHF. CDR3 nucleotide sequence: TGTGCCAGCAGTTTATCAGGGCGGAACTCACCCCTCCACTTT.

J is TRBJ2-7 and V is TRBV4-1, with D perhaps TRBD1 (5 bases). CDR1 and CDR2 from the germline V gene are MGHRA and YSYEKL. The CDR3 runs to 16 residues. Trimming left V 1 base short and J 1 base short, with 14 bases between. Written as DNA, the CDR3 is TGCGCCAGCAGCCAAGGTTGGGGCCAGGGTTCCTACGAGCAGTACTTC. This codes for CASSQGWGQGSYEQYF.

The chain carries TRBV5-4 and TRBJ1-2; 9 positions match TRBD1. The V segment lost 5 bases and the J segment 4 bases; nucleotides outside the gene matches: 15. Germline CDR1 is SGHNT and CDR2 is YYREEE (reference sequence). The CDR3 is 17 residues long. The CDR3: CASRAGGSGQGIYGYTF. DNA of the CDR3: TGTGCCAGCAGGGCCGGGGGATCGGGACAGGGAATCTATGGCTACACCTTC.

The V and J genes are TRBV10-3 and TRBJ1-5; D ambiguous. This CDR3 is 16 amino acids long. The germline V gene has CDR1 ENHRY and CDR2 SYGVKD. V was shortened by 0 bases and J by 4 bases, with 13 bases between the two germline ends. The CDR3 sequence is CAISESLVETNQPQHF. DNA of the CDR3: TGTGCCATCAGTGAGTCACTGGTCGAGACAAATCAGCCCCAGCATTTT.